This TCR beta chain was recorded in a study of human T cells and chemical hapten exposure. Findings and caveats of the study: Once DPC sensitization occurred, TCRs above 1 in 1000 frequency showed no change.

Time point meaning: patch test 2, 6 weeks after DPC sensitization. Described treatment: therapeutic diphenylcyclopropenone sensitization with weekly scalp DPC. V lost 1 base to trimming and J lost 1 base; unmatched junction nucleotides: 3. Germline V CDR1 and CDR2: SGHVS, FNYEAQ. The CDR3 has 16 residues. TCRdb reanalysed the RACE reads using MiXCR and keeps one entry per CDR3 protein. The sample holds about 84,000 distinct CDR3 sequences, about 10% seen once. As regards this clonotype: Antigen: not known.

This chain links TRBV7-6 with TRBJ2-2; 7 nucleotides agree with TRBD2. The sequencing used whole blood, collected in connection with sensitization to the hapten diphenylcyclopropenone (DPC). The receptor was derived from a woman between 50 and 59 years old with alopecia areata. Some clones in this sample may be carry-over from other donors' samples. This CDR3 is CASSLGRGGNTGELFF. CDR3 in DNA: TGTGCCAGCAGCTTAGGGCGCGGGGGGAACACCGGGGAGCTGTTTTTT. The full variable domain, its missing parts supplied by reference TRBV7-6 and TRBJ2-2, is GAGVSQSPRYKVTKRGQDVALRCDPISGHVSLYWYRQALGQGPEFLTYFNYEAQQDKSGLPNDRFSAERPEGSISTLTIQRTEQRDSAMYRCASSLGRGGNTGELFFGEGSRLTVL.